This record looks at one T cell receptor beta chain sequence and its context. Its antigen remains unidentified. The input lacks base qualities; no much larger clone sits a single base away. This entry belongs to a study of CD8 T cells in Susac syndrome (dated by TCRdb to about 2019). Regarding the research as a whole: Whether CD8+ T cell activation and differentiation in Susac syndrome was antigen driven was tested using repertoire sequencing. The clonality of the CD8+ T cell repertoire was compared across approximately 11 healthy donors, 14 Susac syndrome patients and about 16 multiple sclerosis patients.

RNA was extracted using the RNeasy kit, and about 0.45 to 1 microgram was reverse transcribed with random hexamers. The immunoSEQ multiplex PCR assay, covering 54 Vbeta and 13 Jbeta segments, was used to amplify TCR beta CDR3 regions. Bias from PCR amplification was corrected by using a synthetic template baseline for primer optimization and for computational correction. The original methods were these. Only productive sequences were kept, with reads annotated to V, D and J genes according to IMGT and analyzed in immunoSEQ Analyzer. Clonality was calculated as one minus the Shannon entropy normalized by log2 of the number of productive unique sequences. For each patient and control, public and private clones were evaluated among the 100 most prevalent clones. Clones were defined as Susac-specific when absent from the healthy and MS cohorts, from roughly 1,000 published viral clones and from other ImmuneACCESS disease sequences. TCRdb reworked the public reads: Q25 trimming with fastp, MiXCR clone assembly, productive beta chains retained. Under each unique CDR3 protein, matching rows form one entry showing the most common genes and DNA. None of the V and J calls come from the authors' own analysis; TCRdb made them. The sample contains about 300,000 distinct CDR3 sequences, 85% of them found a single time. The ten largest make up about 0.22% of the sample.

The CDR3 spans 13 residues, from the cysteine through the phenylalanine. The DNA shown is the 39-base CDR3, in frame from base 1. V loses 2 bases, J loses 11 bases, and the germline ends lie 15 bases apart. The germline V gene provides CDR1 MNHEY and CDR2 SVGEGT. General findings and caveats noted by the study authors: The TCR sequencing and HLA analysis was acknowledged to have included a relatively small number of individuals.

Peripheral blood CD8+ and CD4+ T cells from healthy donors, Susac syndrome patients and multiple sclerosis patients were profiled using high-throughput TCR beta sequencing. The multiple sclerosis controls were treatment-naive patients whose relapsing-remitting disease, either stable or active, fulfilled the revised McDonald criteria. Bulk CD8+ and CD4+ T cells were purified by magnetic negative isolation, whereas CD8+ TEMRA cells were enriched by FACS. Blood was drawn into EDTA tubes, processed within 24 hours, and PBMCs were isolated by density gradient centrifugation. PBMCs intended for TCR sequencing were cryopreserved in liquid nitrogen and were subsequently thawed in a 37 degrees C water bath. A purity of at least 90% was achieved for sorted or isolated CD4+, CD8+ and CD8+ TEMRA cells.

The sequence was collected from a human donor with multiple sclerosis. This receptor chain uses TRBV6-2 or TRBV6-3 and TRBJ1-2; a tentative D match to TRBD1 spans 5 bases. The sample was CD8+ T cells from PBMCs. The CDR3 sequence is CASSYHARDGYTF. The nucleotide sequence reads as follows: TGTGCCAGCAGTTACCACGCGAGGGACGGTTACACCTTC.